Listed here are 6 T cell receptor beta chains from one sample, sequenced in a study of blood T cell repertoires in COVID-19. Measured with immunoSEQ multiplex PCR; TCRdb has only the in-frame clones, and not every one. Of 160,000 or so clones listed, about nine tenths are singletons. The sequencing input was peripheral blood. The receptors stem from a woman in her fifties or sixties with acute or convalescent COVID-19.

The chain uses TRBV9 and TRBJ2-1; D might be TRBD1 (5 bases). This CDR3 is built from 17 residues. The V end lost 0 bases, the J end lost 10 bases, and 23 bases lay between the germline ends. CDR1 is SGDLS, CDR2 YYNGEE, per germline. The CDR3, as DNA: TGTGCCAGCAGCGTAGCATTAAGGGGCGATGGGCTCAGGGAGCAGTTCTTC. This codes for CASSVALRGDGLREQFF.

This clone has only one observation. This rearrangement joins TRBV6-5 to TRBJ1-1, with TRBD1 as a possible D gene (6 bases). The length of the CDR3 is 13 residues. The germline V gene has CDR1 MNHEY and CDR2 SVGAGI. V was shortened by 10 bases and J by 1 base, with 13 bases between the two germline ends. CDR3 coding DNA: TGTGCCATCCAGGACAGCTCGAACACTGAAGCTTTCTTT. Its protein is CAIQDSSNTEAFF.

The rearrangement joins TRBV30 to TRBJ2-1; 10 nucleotides align to TRBD2. CDR3 length: 16 residues. Germline CDR1 GTSNPN, CDR2 SVGIG (reference sequence). Trimming cost V 4 bases and J 4 bases; bases outside gene matches: 10. The CDR3 reads CAWTSGGAHRYNEQFF. The CDR3 region has the DNA TGTGCCTGGACTAGCGGGGGCGCCCATAGATACAATGAGCAGTTCTTC. The variable domain in full, completed from reference TRBV30 and TRBJ2-1, reads SQTIHQWPATLVQPVGSPLSLECTVEGTSNPNLYWYRQAAGRGLQLLFYSVGIGQISSEVPQNLSASRPQDRQFILSSKKLLLSDSGFYLCAWTSGGAHRYNEQFFGPGTRLTVL.

The V gene is TRBV21-1, the J gene TRBJ2-2; the table's TRBD1 call for D was not verified on the DNA. TRBV21-1 is a listed pseudogene. The CDR3 totals 15 residues. The CDR3 sequence is CASTPKGQGTGELFF. CDR3 coding DNA: TGTGCCAGCACCCCCAAGGGGCAGGGCACCGGGGAGCTGTTTTTT.

This chain's CDR3 is CAISEPGLHTEAFF. The CDR3 DNA reads as TGTGCCATCAGTGAACCAGGATTGCACACTGAAGCTTTCTTT. The J gene is TRBJ1-1, the V gene TRBV10-3; D not resolved. The V gene's germline CDR1 is ENHRY and CDR2 SYGVKD. V lost 3 bases, J lost 3 bases, and 11 bases lay in between. This CDR3 has 14 residues.

The rearrangement links TRBV7-2 to TRBJ2-3; maybe TRBD1 (5 bases). The CDR3 consists of 14 residues. The germline CDR1 and CDR2 sequences are SGHTA and FQGNSA. Trimming cost V 1 base and J 1 base, with 6 bases left between them. The chain's CDR3 is CASSLVGGTDTQYF. The DNA of the CDR3 is TGTGCCAGCAGCTTAGTAGGGGGCACAGATACGCAGTATTTT.